These T cell receptor beta chains were read from a single sample in a study of blood T cell repertoires in COVID-19. Measured with immunoSEQ multiplex PCR; TCRdb has only the in-frame clones, and not every one. The table includes 250,000 to 350,000 clones, around nine tenths detected once. The sequenced material came from peripheral blood. These receptors came from a woman in her sixties with acute or convalescent COVID-19. Both conserved end residues are part of each CDR3. The D gene is left open where the match is weak. Clone size is not always given. Where it is, it says once, few, many or a class for expanded clones.

j_call clone_size cdr3_length d_call v_call cdr3_nt cdr3_aa
TRBJ1-2 once 13 TRBD1 TRBV10-2 TGCGCCAGCACTCGGGACAGGGCACAGGGCTACACCTTC CASTRDRAQGYTF
TRBJ1-5 once 16 TRBD1 TRBV28 TGTGCCAGCAGTCCAAGGACAGGGGTAACAAATCAGCCCCAGCATTTT CASSPRTGVTNQPQHF
TRBJ2-4 NA 14 TRBD1 TRBV28 TGTGCCAGCAGTCCTCCGGGACAGATAAACATTCAGTACTTC CASSPPGQINIQYF
TRBJ1-5 once 14 TRBD1 TRBV18 TGTGCCAGCTCCCGGACAGGGGACAATCAGCCCCAGCATTTT CASSRTGDNQPQHF
TRBJ2-3 NA 15 TRBD2 TRBV5-1 TGCGCCAGCAGCTCCGGACTAGCGGCCACAGATACGCAGTATTTT CASSSGLAATDTQYF
TRBJ1-2 NA 14 TRBD1 TRBV6-5 TGTGCCAGCAGCCGAGGGACAGCTAACTATGGCTACACCTTC CASSRGTANYGYTF
TRBJ2-7 NA 15 NA TRBV28 TGTGCCAGCAGTTTGGTTCAGGGTAGCTCCTACGAGCAGTACTTC CASSLVQGSSYEQYF
TRBJ2-1 NA 18 TRBD1 TRBV14 TGTGCCATCCAGGACAGGGGGTACGCGGGCGTGCGCTACAATGAGCAGTTCTTC CAIQDRGYAGVRYNEQFF
TRBJ1-5 NA 15 NA TRBV7-6 TGTGCCAGCAGCCGAGGGAGCCGTAGCAATCAGCCCCAGCATTTT CASSRGSRSNQPQHF
TRBJ2-3 NA 19 TRBD2 TRBV6-2/TRBV6-3 TGTGCCAGCAGTTACGTGCTTGGGGTAGCGGGGCCCCGCACAGATACGCAGTATTTT CASSYVLGVAGPRTDTQYF